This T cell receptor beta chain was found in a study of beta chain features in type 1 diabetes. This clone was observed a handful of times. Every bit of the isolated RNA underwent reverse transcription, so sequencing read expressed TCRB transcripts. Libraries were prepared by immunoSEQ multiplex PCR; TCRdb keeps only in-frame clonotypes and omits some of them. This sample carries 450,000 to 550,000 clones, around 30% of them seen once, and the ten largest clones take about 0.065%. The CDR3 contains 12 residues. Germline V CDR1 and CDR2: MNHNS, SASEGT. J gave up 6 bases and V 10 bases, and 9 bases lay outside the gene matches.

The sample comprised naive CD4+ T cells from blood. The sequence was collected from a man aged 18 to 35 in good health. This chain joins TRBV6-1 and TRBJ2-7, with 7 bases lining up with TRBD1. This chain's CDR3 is CATRQGFVEQYF. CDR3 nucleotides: TGTGCCACACGACAGGGTTTTGTCGAGCAGTACTTC.